This record concerns one TCR beta chain sequence. This sample is drawn from a study of blood T cell repertoires in COVID-19. Overall study: The study drew acute and convalescent COVID-19 samples from the United States, Italy and Spain. The cDNA or gDNA used as material had been derived from T cells, B-cell-depleted T cells, or PBMCs.

TCRdb keeps only in-frame clones here, not all; method: immunoSEQ multiplex PCR. The sample consists of 200,000 to 300,000 clones, 87% of them appearing once. Trimming took 5 bases from V and 8 from J, leaving 18 bases between them. This CDR3 spans 15 amino acids. Germline V gene data show CDR1 as SGHTA and CDR2 as FQGNSA. The origin of this receptor is a woman aged 40-49 years who had recovered from COVID-19. Material for sequencing was peripheral blood. The genes are TRBV7-2 and TRBJ2-2, with a possible D match to TRBD2 (5 bases). CDR3 region: CASSPGKGSLGELFF. The CDR3 coding sequence is TGTGCCAGCAGCCCCGGGAAAGGAAGTTTGGGGGAGCTGTTTTTT.